A selection of T cell receptor beta chains follows, all from one sample in a study of blood T cells in healthy people across ages. MiXCR, run by TCRdb on the 5' RACE reads, gives a single entry per CDR3 protein. Among 1.5 million to 1.9 million distinct CDR3 sequences listed, approximately 39% were seen once. Sequencing used blood. These receptors originate from a woman younger than 35 in good health. Each CDR3 is given with its conserved first and last residue. Size is stated for part of the rows, as once, few or many counts, or as a class when the clone is expanded.

j_call	clone_size	v_call	cdr3_aa
TRBJ1-4	NA	TRBV29-1	CSARKDTSGEKLFF
TRBJ2-1	NA	TRBV5-1	CASSLLGTSSKEQFF
TRBJ2-7	few	TRBV7-9	CASSPPNAGTHEQYF
TRBJ2-7	NA	TRBV30	CAWSVSGYEQYF
TRBJ1-5	NA	TRBV20-1	CSARGDIYQPQHF
TRBJ2-7	NA	TRBV27	CASSLTASGSYEQYF
TRBJ2-1	NA	TRBV9	CASSGGDIYNEQFF
TRBJ2-1	NA	TRBV5-1	CASSRDAFSYNEQFF
TRBJ2-7	many	TRBV27	CASSLGTSYEQYF
TRBJ2-3	NA	TRBV6-5	CANIAGGTDTQYF
TRBJ2-7	few	TRBV6-5	CASSYSTGGNYEQYF
TRBJ2-7	NA	TRBV5-1	CASSLANVPQYF
TRBJ1-1	NA	TRBV2	CANQGQRNAEAFF
TRBJ2-1	few	TRBV7-9	CASHKEDRGLGGSYNEQFF
TRBJ2-1	few	TRBV6-2/TRBV6-3	CASSPLGQGAYYNEQFF
TRBJ1-1	NA	TRBV6-6	CASSYVPGQEAFF
TRBJ1-1	NA	TRBV30	CAWSVRGGTEAFF
TRBJ1-4	few	TRBV7-2	CASSPNRGRNEKLFF
TRBJ2-5	few	TRBV20-1	CSARLTKGTQYF
TRBJ2-3	few	TRBV24-1	CATSDSASTDTQYF
TRBJ1-5	NA	TRBV20-1	CSARDGTGYNQPQHF
TRBJ1-2	NA	TRBV21-1	CASSPGGQNYGYTF
TRBJ2-7	few	TRBV3-1	CASSPRGPSAYEKYF
TRBJ2-5	few	TRBV14	CASSQHRGGETQYF
TRBJ1-2	NA	TRBV20-1	CSYGTGDYGYTF
TRBJ1-4	NA	TRBV7-6	CASSLAPGDPNEKLFF
TRBJ2-3	few	TRBV24-1	CATSDSREGTTDTQYF
TRBJ1-2	NA	TRBV29-1	CSAARDRGYYGYTF
NA	NA	TRBV6-5	CASSYSTPTYNEQYF
TRBJ1-1	many	TRBV10-3	CASRDTMNTEAFF
TRBJ2-1	few	TRBV3-1	CASRDRGIRNEQFF
TRBJ1-1	few	TRBV9	CASTLYGSPGPGTEAFF
NA	NA	TRBV7-9	CASSLSRGSREQYF
TRBJ1-5	many	TRBV20-1	CSARGREYSNQPQHF
NA	NA	TRBV19	CASSGTGDMETQYF
TRBJ2-7	NA	TRBV24-1	CATSDFTSGGYEQYF
TRBJ1-1	few	TRBV29-1	CSVEEGREAEAFF
TRBJ1-5	few	TRBV20-1	CSARRAGVQPQHF
TRBJ2-5	many	TRBV7-9	CASSLGTEETQYF
TRBJ2-3	NA	TRBV5-1	CASSRGLTDPTDTQYF
TRBJ1-1	NA	TRBV15	CATSRDRTGGTEAFF
TRBJ1-2	NA	TRBV10-3	CAIRRDSSGYTF
TRBJ1-6	NA	TRBV12-3/TRBV12-4	CASSLGDRTAIYSPLHF
TRBJ2-1	few	TRBV4-2	CASSRQGGLADSSYNEQFF
TRBJ2-3	many	TRBV5-1	CASSSGLAEDTQYF